This T cell receptor (beta chain) was identified during a study of cytomegalovirus exposure and HLA in healthy donors. Study-wide findings and caveats: In a later analysis, a genetic analysis reported fewer productive-TCR N-insertions in an Asian-associated ancestry cluster than the cohort average.

This clone was observed a handful of times. Its specificity is not known. The junction had 6 bases not matched to a gene; V was cut back by 0 bases and J by 5 bases. CDR1 is MGHRA, CDR2 YSYEKL, per germline. CDR3 length: 15 residues. Primers for the PCR totalled 60 Vbeta and 13 Jbeta. Measured with immunoSEQ multiplex PCR; TCRdb has only the in-frame clones, and not every one. The sample lists 150,000 to 200,000 clones; 60% to 80% were seen once. The chain joins TRBV4-1 to TRBJ1-2; TRBD1 agrees at 7 bases. Sequencing was performed on PBMCs. The receptor's source is a man aged 35 to 55 in good health and CMV-seropositive. Here the CDR3 DNA reads TGCGCCAGCAGCCAAGATGGTACAGGGGTGTATGGCTACACCTTC. Protein: CASSQDGTGVYGYTF.